The entry below gives a single T cell receptor beta chain sequence along with its context. What it recognizes is unknown. The data are from a study of cytomegalovirus exposure and HLA in healthy donors. The assay was immunoSEQ multiplex PCR, and TCRdb's table has in-frame clones only and misses some. The sample contains a few hundred thousand clones, approximately 80% of which appear only once. Whole-study results and caveats: According to a subsequent analysis, TCR clusters identified in the first cohort showed a tendency to co-occur across the 100 to 150 validation repertoires. The study recorded over 150 TCR beta chains that were cytomegalovirus-associated. Using the classifier, cytomegalovirus status was reportedly diagnosed with high specificity and sensitivity.

The V and J ends lost 4 bases and 6 bases respectively, with 13 bases between them. The CDR3 is made up of 13 amino acids. Germline-derived CDR1 and CDR2 are KGHSH and LQKENI. The chain recombines TRBV18 with TRBJ2-7, with a possible D match to TRBD2 (6 bases). The sample taken for sequencing was PBMCs. The receptor's source is a woman in her 30s in good health and CMV-seropositive. CDR3 coding DNA: TGTGCCAGCTCACTCCTTTTGGAGGGCGAGCAGTACTTC. Translation gives CASSLLLEGEQYF.